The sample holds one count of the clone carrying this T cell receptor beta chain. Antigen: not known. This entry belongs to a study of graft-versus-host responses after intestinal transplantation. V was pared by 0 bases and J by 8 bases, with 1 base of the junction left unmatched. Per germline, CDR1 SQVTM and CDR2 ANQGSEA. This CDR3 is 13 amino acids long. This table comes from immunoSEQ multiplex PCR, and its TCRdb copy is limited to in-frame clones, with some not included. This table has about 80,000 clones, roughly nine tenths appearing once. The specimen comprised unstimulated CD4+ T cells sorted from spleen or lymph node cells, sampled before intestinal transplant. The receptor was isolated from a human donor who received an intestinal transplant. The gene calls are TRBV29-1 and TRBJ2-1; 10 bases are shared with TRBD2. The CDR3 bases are TGCAGCGTTGAAGATGGGACTAGCGATGAGCAGTTCTTC. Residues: CSVEDGTSDEQFF.